These 15 T cell receptor beta chains originate from one sample sequenced in a study of a mutant IDH1 vaccine in newly diagnosed glioma. Time point specified: baseline, week 1 (first vaccination visit). Stated treatment: pre-vaccination baseline after standard-of-care therapy. TCRdb's table, derived via immunoSEQ multiplex PCR, lists solely in-frame clones and lacks some. The table includes about 59,000 clones, about 91% detected once. Sequenced material: PBMCs, taken from a glioma patient treated with radiotherapy, temozolomide or both. The receptor source for this set is a man between 45 and 60 years old with glioma.

V usage is TRBV7-9 and J usage is TRBJ2-7; 9 bases are shared with TRBD2. CDR3 length equals 12 residues. V dropped 9 bases and J dropped 4; count of bases not matched to a gene: 4. Germline CDR1 is SEHNR and CDR2 is FQNEAQ (reference sequence). CDR3: CASGGRGYEQYF. CDR3 nucleotide sequence: TGTGCCAGTGGCGGGAGGGGATACGAGCAGTACTTC.

The V call is TRBV10-1, the J call TRBJ2-3, with D unclear. The CDR3 runs 16 residues. Germline CDR1 reads WNHNN; CDR2 reads SYGVQD (reference sequence). V was cut by 0 bases and J by 0 bases, with 10 bases left in between. CDR3 protein: CASSESSSRSTDTQYF. The DNA for the CDR3 is TGCGCCAGCAGTGAGTCGAGTAGCAGAAGCACAGATACGCAGTATTTT.

V is TRBV5-5 and J is TRBJ2-5, with 7 bases fitting TRBD2. Germline assignment: CDR1 SGHKS and CDR2 YYEKEE (reference sequence). The CDR3 sequence is 13 residues long. Trimming took 3 bases from V and 3 from J; bases not matched to a gene: 2. The CDR3 loop is CASSSGLEETQYF. The CDR3 DNA is TGTGCCAGCAGCTCCGGACTAGAAGAGACCCAGTACTTC.

This chain connects TRBV15 to TRBJ2-2; TRBD2 agrees at 7 bases. Per germline, CDR1 LNHNV and CDR2 YYDKDF (reference sequence). V was clipped by 4 bases and J by 4 bases; unmatched bases: 9. The CDR3 runs to 16 residues. The CDR3 nucleotides read TGTGCCACCAGCACCGGTGGACTAGGTAGCACCGGGGAGCTGTTTTTT. It encodes CATSTGGLGSTGELFF.

This chain uses TRBV29-1 with TRBJ1-1; D possibly corresponds to TRBD1 (5 bases). Trimming took off 7 bases at V and 5 bases at J, with 14 bases between the two ends. The CDR3 totals 12 residues. The germline V gene has CDR1 SQVTM and CDR2 ANQGSEA. CDR3 DNA: TGCAGCGGCACACAGGTAATGACTGAAGCTTTCTTT. Translated: CSGTQVMTEAFF.

This sequence joins TRBV7-9 and TRBJ1-5; D remains unclear. V lost 3 bases to trimming and J lost 0 bases, with 6 bases between them. The germline V gene encodes CDR1 SEHNR and CDR2 FQNEAQ (reference sequence). The CDR3 consists of 14 residues. CDR3 protein: CASSFRDSNQPQHF. CDR3 DNA: TGTGCCAGCAGCTTCCGAGATAGCAATCAGCCCCAGCATTTT. Supplemented by reference TRBV7-9 and TRBJ1-5, the full variable domain reads DTGVSQNPRHKITKRGQNVTFRCDPISEHNRLYWYRQTLGQGPEFLTYFQNEAQLEKSRLLSDRFSAERPKGSFSTLEIQRTEQGDSAMYLCASSFRDSNQPQHFGDGTRLSIL.

This chain links TRBV5-5 with TRBJ1-4; D gene ambiguous. The germline CDR1 and CDR2 sequences are SGHKS and YYEKEE (reference sequence). Trimming left V 7 bases short and J 5 bases short, with 12 bases between. The CDR3 totals 13 residues. Here the CDR3 reads CASHTLPNEKLFF. CDR3 coding DNA: TGTGCCAGCCACACTTTACCAAATGAAAAACTGTTTTTT.

The CDR3 region is CATSRGQSNYGYTF. For the CDR3, the DNA is TGTGCCACCAGCAGAGGACAAAGTAACTATGGCTACACCTTC. This rearrangement joins TRBV15 to TRBJ1-2, with D unclear. Germline V gene lookup returns CDR1 LNHNV and CDR2 YYDKDF (reference sequence). V was trimmed by 1 base and J by 1 base, leaving 7 bases between them. The CDR3 is 14 residues long.

V and J are TRBV5-6 and TRBJ2-3; D might be TRBD1 (5 bases). Germline CDR1 SGHDT, CDR2 YYEEEE. The CDR3 contains 16 residues. The germline V and J ends were trimmed by 3 bases and 6 bases, with 20 bases remaining between them. This CDR3 reads CASSSWGLRVGDTQYF. CDR3 bases: TGTGCCAGCAGCTCGTGGGGCCTCCGCGTTGGGGATACGCAGTATTTT.

The chain combines TRBV9 with TRBJ2-7; D could derive from TRBD1 or TRBD2 (5 bases each). The V and J ends lost 2 bases and 7 bases respectively, with 19 bases between them. This CDR3 has 15 amino acids. Germline V gene lookup returns CDR1 SGDLS and CDR2 YYNGEE. The CDR3: CASSVGYGARGEQYF. CDR3 DNA: TGTGCCAGCAGCGTGGGGTATGGGGCGAGGGGAGAGCAGTACTTC.

V and J are TRBV28 and TRBJ1-4, with D tentatively TRBD1 (5 bases). Germline loops: CDR1 MDHEN, CDR2 SYDVKM. V dropped 2 bases and J dropped 0 bases, with 22 bases sitting between them. CDR3 length: 20 amino acids. CDR3: CASSLLDPGAGTATNEKLFF. CDR3 DNA: TGTGCCAGCAGTTTACTAGACCCCGGGGCCGGGACTGCAACTAATGAAAAACTGTTTTTT.

The genes are TRBV30 and TRBJ2-7, with TRBD1 matching over 11 bases. The V gene end was trimmed by 3 bases and the J gene end by 4 bases; junction bases not matched to a gene: 20. This CDR3 has 19 residues. Germline-derived CDR1 and CDR2 are GTSNPN and SVGIG (reference sequence). The CDR3 DNA reads TGTGCCTGGAGCCTATACATGATAGGGGGACAGGGGGGCACATACGAGCAGTACTTC. The encoded protein is CAWSLYMIGGQGGTYEQYF.

The chain joins TRBV5-6 to TRBJ2-7, with 9 positions matching TRBD1. Germline V CDR1 and CDR2: SGHDT, YYEEEE. Losses at the gene ends were 3 bases for V and 2 bases for J; bases not matched to a gene: 3. This CDR3 spans 14 amino acids. The CDR3 DNA follows: TGTGCCAGCAGCTGGGACAGGGCGGCCTACGAGCAGTACTTC. Its translation: CASSWDRAAYEQYF.

This chain connects TRBV5-5 to TRBJ1-4; 7 bases agree with TRBD1. The CDR3 runs to 14 residues. V lost 3 bases and J lost 3; bases outside the gene matches: 2. CDR1 is SGHKS, CDR2 YYEKEE, per germline (reference sequence). The CDR3 DNA follows: TGTGCCAGCAGCTCTGGGACAGCTAATGAAAAACTGTTTTTT. Translation: CASSSGTANEKLFF.

The chain recombines TRBV30 with TRBJ2-2; 9 nucleotides align to TRBD2. CDR1 and CDR2 from the germline V gene are GTSNPN and SVGIG (reference sequence). V dropped 8 bases and J dropped 4; count of bases not matched to a gene: 14. The CDR3 extends over 16 amino acids. The CDR3 protein is CAIRVGGGAPTGELFF. CDR3 DNA: TGTGCCATTCGGGTCGGCGGGGGGGCCCCCACCGGGGAGCTGTTTTTT.